This TCR beta chain was sequenced in a study of blood T cells in healthy people across ages. General study points: In long-lived donors, naive CD4+ cell counts and diversity exceeded those of aged donors. Roughly linear declines in TCR beta diversity per million T cells occurred with age.

Primed by a sample-barcoded 5' primer and a J-beta primer mix, a second PCR proceeded for 7 to 11 cycles. MiXCR was run by TCRdb on the 5' RACE reads, yielding one entry per CDR3 protein. The sample records about 1 million distinct CDR3 sequences, less than 50% being singletons. Peripheral blood samples of roughly 10 milliliters were drawn from each donor. Germline V lookup: CDR1 SGHAT, CDR2 FQNNGV. V gave up 5 bases and J gave up 9 bases, with 15 bases separating them. CDR3 size: 13 residues. For this clonotype: What it recognizes is unknown.

This clonotype was sampled from a woman aged 60-75 years in good health. The rearrangement joins TRBV11-2 to TRBJ2-3; D tentatively reads TRBD1 or TRBD2 (5 bases each). The source material was blood. The CDR3 loop reads CASSPEPEGTQYF. The CDR3 DNA reads TGTGCCAGCAGCCCCGAGCCCGAGGGGACGCAGTATTTT.